This T cell receptor (beta chain) emerged from a study of cytomegalovirus exposure and HLA in healthy donors. The study ran its PCR with 60 Vbeta and 13 Jbeta primers. The protocol was immunoSEQ multiplex PCR, while the TCRdb copy is restricted to in-frame clones and leaves out a portion. The sample records under 150,000 clones, roughly 70% being singletons. The CDR3 length is 15 residues. J gave up 7 bases and V 7 bases, and 12 bases lay outside the gene matches. CDR1 and CDR2 (germline): LNHDA, SQIVND (reference sequence). In this sample, this clone turned up once. Sequenced material: PBMCs. This clonotype was obtained from a man younger than 35 in good health and CMV-seropositive. The chain links TRBV19 to TRBJ2-5, with 10 bases fitting TRBD2. The DNA of the CDR3 is TGTGCCAGTACCATTAAAGCGGGGGGGCCGGGGACCCAGTACTTC. This translates into CASTIKAGGPGTQYF.